This T cell receptor beta chain was recorded in a study of molecular identifiers for immune sequencing clone quantification. Study-level points and caveats: Highly expanded clone sizes could be underestimated by identical TCR molecules sharing a barcode. Clones that exceeded 20 RNA copies held over 97% of effector molecules, yet under 1% in naive cells.

Each CDR3 protein gets one entry after TCRdb re-called the PCR reads with MiXCR. Seen here are more than 9,500 distinct CDR3 sequences, 18% observed once, and the top ten hold approximately 1.6%. In its sample, this clonotype is medium-sized. What it binds is unknown. The ends lost 1 base at V and 2 bases at J; junction bases unmatched: 6. There are 20 residues in the CDR3. Germline-derived CDR1 and CDR2 are SGHAT and FQNNGV. The TCR was taken from a human donor in good health. Some libraries in this study had Jurkat cell RNA spiked in. Sequences were obtained from naive CD8+ T cells from blood, with Jurkat cell RNA spiked in. Noted subset: FACS-sorted CD8+CD4-CCR7+CD45RA+ naive T cells. The chain links TRBV11-2 to TRBJ2-6, with 15 bases lining up with TRBD2. The CDR3 loop reads CASSLVRTSGRAPGANVLTF. CDR3 in DNA: TGTGCCAGCAGCTTAGTTAGGACTAGCGGGAGGGCCCCTGGGGCCAACGTCCTGACTTTC.